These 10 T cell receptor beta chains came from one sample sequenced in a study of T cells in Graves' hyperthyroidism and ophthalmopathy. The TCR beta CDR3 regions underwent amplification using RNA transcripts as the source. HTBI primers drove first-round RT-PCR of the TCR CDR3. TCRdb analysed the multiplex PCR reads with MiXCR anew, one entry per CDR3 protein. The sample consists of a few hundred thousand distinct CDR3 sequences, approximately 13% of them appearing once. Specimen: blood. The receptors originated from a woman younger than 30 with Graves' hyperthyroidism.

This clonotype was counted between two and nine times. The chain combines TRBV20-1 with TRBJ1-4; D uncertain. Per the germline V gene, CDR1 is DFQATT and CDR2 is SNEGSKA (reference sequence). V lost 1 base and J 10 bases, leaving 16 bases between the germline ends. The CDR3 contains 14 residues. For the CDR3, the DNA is TGCAGTGCTAGAGCTAGGTCTACGCGGGGAAAACTGTTTTTT. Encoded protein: CSARARSTRGKLFF.

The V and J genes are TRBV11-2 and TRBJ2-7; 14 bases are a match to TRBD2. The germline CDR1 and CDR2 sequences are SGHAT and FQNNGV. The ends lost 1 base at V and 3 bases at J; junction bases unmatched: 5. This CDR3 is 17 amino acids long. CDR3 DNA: TGTGCCAGCAGCTTAGCCCCGGGACTAGCGGGAGACTACGAGCAGTACTTC. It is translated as CASSLAPGLAGDYEQYF.

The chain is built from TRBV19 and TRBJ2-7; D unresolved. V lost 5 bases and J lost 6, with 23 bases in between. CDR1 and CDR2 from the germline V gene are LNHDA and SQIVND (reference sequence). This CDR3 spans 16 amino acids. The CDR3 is CASSSPHTPGPGEQYF. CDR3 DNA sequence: TGTGCCAGTAGTTCCCCTCACACACCCGGTCCGGGCGAGCAGTACTTC.

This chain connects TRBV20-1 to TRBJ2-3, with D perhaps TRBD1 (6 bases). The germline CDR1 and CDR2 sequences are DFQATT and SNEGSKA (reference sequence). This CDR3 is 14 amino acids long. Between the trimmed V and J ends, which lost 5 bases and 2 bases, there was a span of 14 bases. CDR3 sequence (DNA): TGCAGTGCTCCCGGACAGACCATCACAGATACGCAGTATTTT. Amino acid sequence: CSAPGQTITDTQYF.

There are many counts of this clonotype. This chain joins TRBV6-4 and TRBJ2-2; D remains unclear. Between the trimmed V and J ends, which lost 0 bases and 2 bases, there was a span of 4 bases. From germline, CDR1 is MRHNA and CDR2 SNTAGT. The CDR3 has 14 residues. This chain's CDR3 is CASSDSTNTGELFF. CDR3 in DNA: TGTGCCAGCAGTGACTCGACTAACACCGGGGAGCTGTTTTTT.

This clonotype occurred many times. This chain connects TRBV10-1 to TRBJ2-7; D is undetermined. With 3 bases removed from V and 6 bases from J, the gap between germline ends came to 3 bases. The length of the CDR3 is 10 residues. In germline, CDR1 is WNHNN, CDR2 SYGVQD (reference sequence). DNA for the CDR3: TGCGCCAGCAGTGACAGCGAGCAGTACTTC. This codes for CASSDSEQYF.

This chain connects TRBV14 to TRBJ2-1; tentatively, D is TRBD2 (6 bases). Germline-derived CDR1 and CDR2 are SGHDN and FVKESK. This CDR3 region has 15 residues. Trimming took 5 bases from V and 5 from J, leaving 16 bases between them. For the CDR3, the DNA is TGTGCCAGCAGCTGGATGCTAGCGCCAAACAATGAGCAGTTCTTC. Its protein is CASSWMLAPNNEQFF.

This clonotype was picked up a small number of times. DNA of the CDR3: TGTGCCTGGAGTACGGGACAGGTAGGACTATACGAGCAGTACTTC. Translated: CAWSTGQVGLYEQYF. J is TRBJ2-7 and V is TRBV30, with TRBD1 matching over 8 bases. The CDR3 totals 15 residues. Germline V CDR1 and CDR2: GTSNPN, SVGIG (reference sequence). With V trimmed by 2 bases and J by 4 bases, 10 bases remained unmatched. The variable domain in full, with the rest retrieved from reference TRBV30 and TRBJ2-7, is SQTIHQWPATLVQPVGSPLSLECTVEGTSNPNLYWYRQAAGRGLQLLFYSVGIGQISSEVPQNLSASRPQDRQFILSSKKLLLSDSGFYLCAWSTGQVGLYEQYFGPGTRLTVT.

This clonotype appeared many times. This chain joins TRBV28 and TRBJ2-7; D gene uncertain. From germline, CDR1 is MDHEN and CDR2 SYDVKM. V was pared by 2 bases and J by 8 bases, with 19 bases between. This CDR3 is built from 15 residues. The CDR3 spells CASSLPDTTIRQQYF. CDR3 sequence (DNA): TGTGCCAGCAGTTTACCAGATACTACGATTCGTCAGCAGTACTTC.

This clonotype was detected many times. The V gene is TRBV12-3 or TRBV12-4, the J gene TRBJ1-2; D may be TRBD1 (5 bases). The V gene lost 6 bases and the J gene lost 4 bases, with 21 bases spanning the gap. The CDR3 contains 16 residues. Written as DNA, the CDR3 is TGTGCCAGCAGGCAAACCCTATCCGAGAGGGGCTATGGCTACACCTTC. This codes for CASRQTLSERGYGYTF.